This T cell receptor beta chain was found in a study of shared clonotypes between healthy human individuals. General observations from the study: The researchers took only blood, and tissue repertoires probably look different. In having few donors, the study represented limited genetic and exposure-history diversity.

To note about this clone: Its antigen is undetermined.

Germline V gene lookup returns CDR1 SGHDT and CDR2 YYEEEE. V was pared by 4 bases and J by 2 bases, with 4 bases of the junction left unmatched. CDR3 size: 15 residues. Repertoires were generated with immunoSEQ multiplex PCR, while TCRdb's copy carries only in-frame clones and drops some. This table holds about 2.4 million clones, roughly 93% found once. Source material: naive CD4+ T cells from PBMCs. The subset: CD45RA+ positively selected. This receptor was identified in a man aged 18 to 30 in good health. Some clones in this sample may be carry-over from other donors' samples. This sequence joins TRBV5-6 and TRBJ2-2; 8 positions agree with TRBD1. The CDR3 reads CASSKDRGNTGELFF. In nucleotides, the CDR3 is TGTGCCAGCAGCAAAGACAGGGGAAACACCGGGGAGCTGTTTTTT. Full variable domain (rest looked up from reference TRBV5-6 and TRBJ2-2): DAGVTQSPTHLIKTRGQQVTLRCSPKSGHDTVSWYQQALGQGPQFIFQYYEEEERQRGNFPDRFSGHQFPNYSSELNVNALLLGDSALYLCASSKDRGNTGELFFGEGSRLTVL.